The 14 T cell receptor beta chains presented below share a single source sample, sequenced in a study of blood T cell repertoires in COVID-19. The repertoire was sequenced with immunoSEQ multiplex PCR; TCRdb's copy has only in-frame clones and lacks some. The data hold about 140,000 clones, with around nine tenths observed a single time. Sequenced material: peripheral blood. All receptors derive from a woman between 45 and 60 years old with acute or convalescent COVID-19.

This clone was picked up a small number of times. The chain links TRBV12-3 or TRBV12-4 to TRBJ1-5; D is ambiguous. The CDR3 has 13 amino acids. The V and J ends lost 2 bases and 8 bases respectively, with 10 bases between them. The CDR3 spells CASSLSPGKPQHF. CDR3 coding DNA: TGTGCCAGCAGTTTAAGCCCGGGGAAGCCCCAGCATTTT.

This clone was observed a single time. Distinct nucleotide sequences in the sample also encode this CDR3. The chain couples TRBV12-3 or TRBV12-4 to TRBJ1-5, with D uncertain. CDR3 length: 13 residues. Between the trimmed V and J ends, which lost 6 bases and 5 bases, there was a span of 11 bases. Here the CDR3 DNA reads TGTGCCAGCAGCTCACTTCCTGATCAGCCCCAGCATTTT. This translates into CASSSLPDQPQHF.

CDR3 protein: CASSQDRVSNQPQHF. Written as DNA, the CDR3 is TGTGCCAGCAGTCAGGACAGGGTGAGCAATCAGCCCCAGCATTTT. V is TRBV2 and J is TRBJ1-5; 8 bases are shared with TRBD1. The CDR3 covers 15 residues. The V segment lost 5 bases and the J segment 1 base; nucleotides outside the gene matches: 4. The germline V gene has CDR1 SNHLY and CDR2 FYNNEI. The full variable domain, with the rest looked up from reference TRBV2 and TRBJ1-5, is EPEVTQTPSHQVTQMGQEVILRCVPISNHLYFYWYRQILGQKVEFLVSFYNNEISEKSEIFDDQFSVERPDGSNFTLKIRSTKLEDSAMYFCASSQDRVSNQPQHFGDGTRLSIL.

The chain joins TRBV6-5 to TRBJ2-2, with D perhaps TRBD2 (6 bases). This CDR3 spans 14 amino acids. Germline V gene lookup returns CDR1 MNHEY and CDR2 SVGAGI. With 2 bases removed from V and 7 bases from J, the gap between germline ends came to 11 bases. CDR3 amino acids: CASSYGTLIGELFF. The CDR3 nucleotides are TGTGCCAGCAGTTACGGGACTTTAATCGGGGAGCTGTTTTTT.

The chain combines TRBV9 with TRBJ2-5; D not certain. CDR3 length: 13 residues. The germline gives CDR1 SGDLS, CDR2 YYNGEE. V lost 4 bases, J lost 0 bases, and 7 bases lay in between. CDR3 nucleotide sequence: TGTGCCAGCAGCCCCCCGTACCAAGAGACCCAGTACTTC. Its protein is CASSPPYQETQYF.

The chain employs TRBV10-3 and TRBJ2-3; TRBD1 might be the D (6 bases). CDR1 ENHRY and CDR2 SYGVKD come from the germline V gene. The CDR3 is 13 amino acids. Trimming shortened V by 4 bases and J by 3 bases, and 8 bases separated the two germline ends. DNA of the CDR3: TGTGCCATCAGTGGCAGGGGTACAGATACGCAGTATTTT. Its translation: CAISGRGTDTQYF.

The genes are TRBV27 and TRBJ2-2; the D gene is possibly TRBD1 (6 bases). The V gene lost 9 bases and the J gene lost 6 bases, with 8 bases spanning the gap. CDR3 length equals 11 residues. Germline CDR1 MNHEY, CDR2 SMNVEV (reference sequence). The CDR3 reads CARGQPGELFF. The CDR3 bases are TGTGCCAGGGGACAACCCGGGGAGCTGTTTTTT.

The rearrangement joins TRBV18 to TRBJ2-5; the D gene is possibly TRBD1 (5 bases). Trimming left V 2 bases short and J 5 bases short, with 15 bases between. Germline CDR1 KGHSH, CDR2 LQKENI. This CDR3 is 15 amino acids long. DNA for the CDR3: TGTGCCAGCTCACCAAACGCAGGGCATTACGAGACCCAGTACTTC. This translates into CASSPNAGHYETQYF.

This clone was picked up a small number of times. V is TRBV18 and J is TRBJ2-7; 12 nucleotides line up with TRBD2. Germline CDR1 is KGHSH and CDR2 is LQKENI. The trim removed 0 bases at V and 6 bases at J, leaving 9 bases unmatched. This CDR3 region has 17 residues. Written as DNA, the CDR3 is TGTGCCAGCTCACCACCGGCTAGCGGGAGGGCCGCAGGCGAGCAGTACTTC. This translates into CASSPPASGRAAGEQYF.

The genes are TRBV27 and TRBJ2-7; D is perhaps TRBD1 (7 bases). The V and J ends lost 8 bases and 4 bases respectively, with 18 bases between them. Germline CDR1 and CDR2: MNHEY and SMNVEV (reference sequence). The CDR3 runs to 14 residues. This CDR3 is CASQDAGGFYEQYF. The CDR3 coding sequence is TGTGCCAGCCAGGACGCAGGGGGGTTTTACGAGCAGTACTTC.

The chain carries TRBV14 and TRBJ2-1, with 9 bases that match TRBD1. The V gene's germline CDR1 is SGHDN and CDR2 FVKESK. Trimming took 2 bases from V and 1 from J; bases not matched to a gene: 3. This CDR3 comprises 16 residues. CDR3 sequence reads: CASSQSGTGSYNEQFF. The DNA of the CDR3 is TGTGCCAGCAGCCAATCCGGGACAGGGTCCTACAATGAGCAGTTCTTC. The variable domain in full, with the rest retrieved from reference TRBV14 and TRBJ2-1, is EAGVTQFPSHSVIEKGQTVTLRCDPISGHDNLYWYRRVMGKEIKFLLHFVKESKQDESGMPNNRFLAERTGGTYSTLKVQPAELEDSGVYFCASSQSGTGSYNEQFFGPGTRLTVL.

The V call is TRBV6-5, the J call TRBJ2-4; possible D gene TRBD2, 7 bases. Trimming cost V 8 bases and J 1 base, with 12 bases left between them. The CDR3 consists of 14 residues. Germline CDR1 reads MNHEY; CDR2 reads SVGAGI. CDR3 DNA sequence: TGTGCCAGCCGGGGGGCGGGGGCCAAAAACATTCAGTACTTC. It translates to CASRGAGAKNIQYF.

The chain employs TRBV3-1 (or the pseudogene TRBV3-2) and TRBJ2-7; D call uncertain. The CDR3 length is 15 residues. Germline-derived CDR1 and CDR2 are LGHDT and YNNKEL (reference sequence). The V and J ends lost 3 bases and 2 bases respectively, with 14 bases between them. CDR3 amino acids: CASSQGPPSPYEQYF. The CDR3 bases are TGTGCCAGCAGCCAGGGCCCGCCGTCCCCCTACGAGCAGTACTTC.

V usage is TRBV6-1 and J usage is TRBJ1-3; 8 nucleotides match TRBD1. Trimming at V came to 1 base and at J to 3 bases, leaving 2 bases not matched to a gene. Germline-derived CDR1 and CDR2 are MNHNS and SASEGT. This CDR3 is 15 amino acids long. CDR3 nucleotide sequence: TGTGCCAGCAGTGAAGTCGGGACAGGTGGAAACACCATATATTTT. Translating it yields CASSEVGTGGNTIYF.